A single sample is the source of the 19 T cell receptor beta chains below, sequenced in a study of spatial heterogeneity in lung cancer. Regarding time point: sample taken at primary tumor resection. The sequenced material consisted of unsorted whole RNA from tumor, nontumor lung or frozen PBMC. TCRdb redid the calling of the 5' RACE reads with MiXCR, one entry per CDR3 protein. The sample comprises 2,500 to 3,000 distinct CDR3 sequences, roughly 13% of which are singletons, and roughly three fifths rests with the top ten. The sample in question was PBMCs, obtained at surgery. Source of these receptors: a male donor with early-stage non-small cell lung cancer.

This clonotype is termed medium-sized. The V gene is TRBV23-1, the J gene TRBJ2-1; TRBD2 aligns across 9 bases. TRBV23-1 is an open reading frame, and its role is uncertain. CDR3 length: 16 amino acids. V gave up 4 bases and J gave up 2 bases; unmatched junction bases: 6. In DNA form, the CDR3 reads TGCGCCAGCAGTCTGCGGGAGGGCCCCACCTACAATGAGCAGTTCTTC. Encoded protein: CASSLREGPTYNEQFF.

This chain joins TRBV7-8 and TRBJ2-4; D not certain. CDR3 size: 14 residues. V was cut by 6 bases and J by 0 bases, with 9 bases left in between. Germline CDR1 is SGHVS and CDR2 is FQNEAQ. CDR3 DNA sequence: TGTGCCAGCAGTCGAATTGAAGCCAAAAACATTCAGTACTTC. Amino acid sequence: CASSRIEAKNIQYF.

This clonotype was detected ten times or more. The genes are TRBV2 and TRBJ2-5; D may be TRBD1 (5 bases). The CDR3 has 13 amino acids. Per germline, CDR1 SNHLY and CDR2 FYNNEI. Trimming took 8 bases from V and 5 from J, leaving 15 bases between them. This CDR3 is CASLYQGSETQYF. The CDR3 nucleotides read TGTGCCAGCCTCTACCAGGGCTCGGAGACCCAGTACTTC. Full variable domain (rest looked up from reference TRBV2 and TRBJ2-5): EPEVTQTPSHQVTQMGQEVILRCVPISNHLYFYWYRQILGQKVEFLVSFYNNEISEKSEIFDDQFSVERPDGSNFTLKIRSTKLEDSAMYFCASLYQGSETQYFGPGTRLLVL.

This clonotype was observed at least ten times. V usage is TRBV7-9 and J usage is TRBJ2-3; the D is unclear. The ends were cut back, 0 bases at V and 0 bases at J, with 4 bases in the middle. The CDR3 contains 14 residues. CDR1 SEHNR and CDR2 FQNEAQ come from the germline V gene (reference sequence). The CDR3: CASSLAGSTDTQYF. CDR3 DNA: TGTGCCAGCAGCTTAGCGGGAAGCACAGATACGCAGTATTTT.

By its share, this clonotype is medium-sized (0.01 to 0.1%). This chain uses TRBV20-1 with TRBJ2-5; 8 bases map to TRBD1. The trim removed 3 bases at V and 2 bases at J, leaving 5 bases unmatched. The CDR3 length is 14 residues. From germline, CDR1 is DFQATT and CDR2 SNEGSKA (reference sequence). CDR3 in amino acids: CSARTGAGQETQYF. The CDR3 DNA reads TGCAGTGCTAGGACAGGGGCCGGGCAAGAGACCCAGTACTTC.

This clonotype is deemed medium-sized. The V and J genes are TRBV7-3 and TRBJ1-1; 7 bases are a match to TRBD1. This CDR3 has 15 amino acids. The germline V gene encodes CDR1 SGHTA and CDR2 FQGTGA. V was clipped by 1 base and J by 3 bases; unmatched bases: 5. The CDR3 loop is CASSLNAGGHTEAFF. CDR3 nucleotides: TGTGCCAGCAGCTTAAACGCAGGGGGACACACTGAAGCTTTCTTT.

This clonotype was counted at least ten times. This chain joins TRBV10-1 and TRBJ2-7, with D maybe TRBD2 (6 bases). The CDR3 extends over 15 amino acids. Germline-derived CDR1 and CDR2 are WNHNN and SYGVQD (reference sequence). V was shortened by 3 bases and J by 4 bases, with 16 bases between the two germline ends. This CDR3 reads CASSDGPLGTYEQYF. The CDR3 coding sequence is TGCGCCAGCAGTGATGGTCCCCTTGGGACTTACGAGCAGTACTTC.

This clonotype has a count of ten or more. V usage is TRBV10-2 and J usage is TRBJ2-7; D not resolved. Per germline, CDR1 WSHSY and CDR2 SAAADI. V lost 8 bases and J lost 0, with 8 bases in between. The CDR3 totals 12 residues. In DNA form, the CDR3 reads TGCGCCAGCGGCATTAGCTCCTACGAGCAGTACTTC. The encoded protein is CASGISSYEQYF.

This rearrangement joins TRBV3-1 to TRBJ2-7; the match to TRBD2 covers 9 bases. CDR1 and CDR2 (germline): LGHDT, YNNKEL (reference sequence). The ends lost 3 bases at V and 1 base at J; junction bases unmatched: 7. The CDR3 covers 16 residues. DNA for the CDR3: TGTGCCAGCAGCCATTTGACTAGCGGCCTATCCTACGAGCAGTACTTC. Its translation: CASSHLTSGLSYEQYF.

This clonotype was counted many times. CDR3 loop: CASSPPQGAEKLFF. CDR3 in DNA: TGTGCCAGCAGTCCTCCGCAGGGCGCCGAAAAACTGTTTTTT. V and J are TRBV28 and TRBJ1-4, with a tentative D call TRBD1 (5 bases). Germline assignment: CDR1 MDHEN and CDR2 SYDVKM. Deletions cut 5 bases from V and 8 bases from J, with 15 bases between. This CDR3 comprises 14 residues.

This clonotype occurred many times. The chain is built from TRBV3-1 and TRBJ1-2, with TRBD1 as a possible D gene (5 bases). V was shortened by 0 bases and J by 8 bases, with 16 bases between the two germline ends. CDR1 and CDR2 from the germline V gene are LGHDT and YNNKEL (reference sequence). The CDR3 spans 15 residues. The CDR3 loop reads CASSQDLARGGGYTF. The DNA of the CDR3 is TGTGCCAGCAGCCAAGACCTAGCGAGGGGTGGCGGCTACACCTTC. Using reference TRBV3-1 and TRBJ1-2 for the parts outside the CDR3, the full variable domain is DTAVSQTPKYLVTQMGNDKSIKCEQNLGHDTMYWYKQDSKKFLKIMFSYNNKELIINETVPNRFSPKSPDKAHLNLHINSLELGDSAVYFCASSQDLARGGGYTFGSGTRLTVV.

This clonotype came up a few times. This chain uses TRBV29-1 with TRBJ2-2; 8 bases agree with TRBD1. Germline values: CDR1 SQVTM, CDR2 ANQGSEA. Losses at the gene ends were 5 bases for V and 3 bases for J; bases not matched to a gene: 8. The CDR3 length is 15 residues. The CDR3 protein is CSVKTPGQDTGELFF. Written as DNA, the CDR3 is TGCAGCGTTAAAACCCCGGGACAGGACACCGGGGAGCTGTTTTTT.

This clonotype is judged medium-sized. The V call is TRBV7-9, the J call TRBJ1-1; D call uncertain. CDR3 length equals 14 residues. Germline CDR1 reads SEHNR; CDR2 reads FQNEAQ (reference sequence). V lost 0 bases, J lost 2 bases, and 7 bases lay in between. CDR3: CASSLAQLNTEAFF. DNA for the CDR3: TGTGCCAGCAGCTTAGCACAGCTTAACACTGAAGCTTTCTTT.

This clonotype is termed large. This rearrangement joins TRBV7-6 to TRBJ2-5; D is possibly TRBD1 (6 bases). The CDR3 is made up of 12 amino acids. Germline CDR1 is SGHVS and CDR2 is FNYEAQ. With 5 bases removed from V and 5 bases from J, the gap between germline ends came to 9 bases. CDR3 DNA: TGTGCCAGCAGCCACAGGGATGAGACCCAGTACTTC. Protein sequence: CASSHRDETQYF.

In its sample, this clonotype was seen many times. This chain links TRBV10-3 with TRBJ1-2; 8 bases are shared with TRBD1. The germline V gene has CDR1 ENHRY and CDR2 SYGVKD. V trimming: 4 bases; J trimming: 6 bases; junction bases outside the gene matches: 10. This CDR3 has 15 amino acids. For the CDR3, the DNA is TGTGCCATCAGTGGTGGACAGGGCTCGAGGGATGGCTACACCTTC. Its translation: CAISGGQGSRDGYTF.

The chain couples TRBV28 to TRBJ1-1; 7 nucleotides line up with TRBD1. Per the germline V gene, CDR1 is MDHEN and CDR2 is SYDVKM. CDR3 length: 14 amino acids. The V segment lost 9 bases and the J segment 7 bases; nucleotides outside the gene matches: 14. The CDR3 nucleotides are TGTGCCAGTCTTATCCCCGGGACAGCCAATGAAGCTTTCTTT. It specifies CASLIPGTANEAFF.

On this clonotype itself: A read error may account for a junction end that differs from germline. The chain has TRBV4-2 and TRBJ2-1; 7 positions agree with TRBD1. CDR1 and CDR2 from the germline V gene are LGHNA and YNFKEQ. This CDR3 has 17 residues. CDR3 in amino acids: CASSPPHRGRSYNEQFF. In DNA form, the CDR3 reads TGCGCCAGCAGCCCACCGCACAGGGGAAGGTCCTACAATGAGCAGTTCTTC.

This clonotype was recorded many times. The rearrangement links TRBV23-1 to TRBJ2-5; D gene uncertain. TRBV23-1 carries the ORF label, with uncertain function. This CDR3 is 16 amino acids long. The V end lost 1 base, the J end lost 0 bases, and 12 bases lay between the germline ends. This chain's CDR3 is CASSQFRRHHQETQYF. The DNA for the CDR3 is TGCGCCAGCAGTCAATTTCGAAGGCACCACCAAGAGACCCAGTACTTC.

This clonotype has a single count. The CDR3 bases are TGTGCCAGCAGCTCAGATACCGGGACAGGGACTTACGAGCAGTACTTC. Translating gives CASSSDTGTGTYEQYF. This chain uses TRBV7-9 with TRBJ2-7; 9 bases match TRBD1. CDR1 is SEHNR and CDR2 is FQNEAQ in the germline V gene (reference sequence). The CDR3 covers 16 residues. V dropped 4 bases and J dropped 4; count of bases not matched to a gene: 11.